The 20 T cell receptor beta chains given below trace back to one sample, sequenced in a study of shared clonotypes between healthy human individuals. Using immunoSEQ multiplex PCR, the repertoire was profiled, and TCRdb retains in-frame clones only, with some absent. This sample yields 850,000 to 1,200,000 clones, of which about three quarters are seen a single time; 1.4% belongs to the top ten. Sequencing used memory CD4+ T cells sorted from blood. Subset defined: CD45RA-negative fraction. The source is a man in his late teens or twenties in good health.

The chain is built from TRBV5-4 and TRBJ1-2; 9 bases align to TRBD1. The trim removed 4 bases at V and 8 bases at J, leaving 9 bases unmatched. Germline V gene data show CDR1 as SGHNT and CDR2 as YYREEE (reference sequence). The CDR3 consists of 14 residues. CDR3 loop: CASSTGQGRQGYTF. CDR3 DNA: TGTGCCAGCAGCACTGGACAGGGGAGGCAAGGCTACACCTTC.

The chain carries TRBV29-1 and TRBJ2-5; TRBD1 is a possible D gene (5 bases). The CDR3 spans 14 residues. V was pared by 4 bases and J by 1 base, with 13 bases between. Germline assignment: CDR1 SQVTM and CDR2 ANQGSEA. The CDR3, as DNA: TGCAGCGTTGTGCCCCAGGGTTTCCAAGAGACCCAGTACTTC. As protein: CSVVPQGFQETQYF.

The chain carries TRBV5-4 and TRBJ2-7; TRBD2 agrees at 8 bases. CDR1 is SGHNT, CDR2 YYREEE, per germline (reference sequence). The length of the CDR3 is 14 residues. With 9 bases clipped from V and 4 bases from J, the junction kept 12 bases outside the gene matches. For the CDR3, the DNA is TGTGCCATAACTCGTCCGGGGGGGCGATACGAGCAGTACTTC. Its translation: CAITRPGGRYEQYF.

J is TRBJ2-5 and V is TRBV27; 9 bases are shared with TRBD2. The CDR3 consists of 19 residues. The germline V gene has CDR1 MNHEY and CDR2 SMNVEV (reference sequence). The V gene end was trimmed by 5 bases and the J gene end by 2 bases; junction bases not matched to a gene: 18. CDR3 coding DNA: TGTGCCAGCAGTCCATACCCCTCGGCCAGCGGGGGGAGACAAGAGACCCAGTACTTC. Its translation: CASSPYPSASGGRQETQYF.

This clone was counted at least ten times. The gene calls are TRBV6-1 and TRBJ2-7; TRBD1 matches 7 bases. Germline CDR1 and CDR2: MNHNS and SASEGT. The ends lost 4 bases at V and 0 bases at J; junction bases unmatched: 9. The CDR3 totals 16 residues. The CDR3 loop is CASSGTQGIHSYEQYF. The CDR3 nucleotides are TGTGCCAGCAGTGGAACACAGGGGATCCACTCCTACGAGCAGTACTTC.

The chain has TRBV7-9 and TRBJ2-5, with TRBD1 identical over 10 bases. Per the germline V gene, CDR1 is SEHNR and CDR2 is FQNEAQ (reference sequence). V shed 5 bases and J 4 bases; nucleotides not matched to a gene: 7. CDR3 length: 15 amino acids. Written as DNA, the CDR3 is TGTGCCAGCAGCACCCGACAGGGGGCCGCAGAGACCCAGTACTTC. It codes for CASSTRQGAAETQYF. The variable domain in full, with the rest retrieved from reference TRBV7-9 and TRBJ2-5, is DTGVSQNPRHKITKRGQNVTFRCDPISEHNRLYWYRQTLGQGPEFLTYFQNEAQLEKSRLLSDRFSAERPKGSFSTLEIQRTEQGDSAMYLCASSTRQGAAETQYFGPGTRLLVL.

The chain has TRBV6-1 and TRBJ2-3; 7 bases map to TRBD2. CDR1 MNHNS and CDR2 SASEGT come from the germline V gene. CDR3 length: 13 residues. After removal of 2 bases from V and 6 bases from J, the junction contained 2 bases not matched to a gene. The CDR3, as DNA: TGTGCCAGCAGTGAAAGGCGGGGGGATACGCAGTATTTT. Amino acids: CASSERRGDTQYF.

The rearrangement links TRBV18 to TRBJ2-5; the D gene is possibly TRBD2 (5 bases). Germline V CDR1 and CDR2: KGHSH, LQKENI. V was pared by 5 bases and J by 5 bases, with 15 bases between. The CDR3 runs 14 residues. The CDR3 protein is CASSILMGGETQYF. The DNA of the CDR3 is TGTGCCAGCTCAATTCTAATGGGCGGGGAGACCCAGTACTTC.

CDR3 loop: CASSEGAAAGVYGYTF. In DNA, the CDR3 is TGTGCCAGCAGTGAAGGGGCGGCTGCGGGGGTCTATGGCTACACCTTC. This chain uses TRBV25-1 with TRBJ1-2; TRBD1 might be the D (5 bases). In germline, CDR1 is MGHDK, CDR2 SYGVNS. Trimming removed 2 bases at V and 4 bases at J, with 17 bases between. This CDR3 comprises 16 residues.

This clone appeared a single time. Other DNA sequences within the sample encode an identical CDR3. J is TRBJ1-5 and V is TRBV7-2; 8 bases are shared with TRBD1. Germline V gene data show CDR1 as SGHTA and CDR2 as FQGNSA. The CDR3 runs 13 residues. Trimming cost V 5 bases and J 5 bases; bases outside gene matches: 2. The CDR3 loop reads CASSLDRDQPQHF. CDR3 nucleotide sequence: TGTGCCAGCAGCCTGGACAGGGATCAGCCCCAGCATTTT.

The chain couples TRBV18 to TRBJ2-7; TRBD2 is a possible D gene (5 bases). V was trimmed by 5 bases and J by 6 bases, leaving 8 bases between them. The CDR3 totals 11 residues. Germline loops: CDR1 KGHSH, CDR2 LQKENI. The CDR3 loop is CASSSGTEQYF. The CDR3 region has the DNA TGTGCCAGCTCATCGGGAACCGAGCAGTACTTC.

The J gene is TRBJ2-1, the V gene TRBV2; the D gene could be TRBD1 or TRBD2 (6 bases each). Trimming took 2 bases from V and 7 from J, leaving 15 bases between them. CDR3 length: 15 amino acids. Germline CDR1 reads SNHLY; CDR2 reads FYNNEI. CDR3 in DNA: TGTGCCAGCAGTGAACGAGGGGGGCAGGGAAATGAGCAGTTCTTC. Translating it yields CASSERGGQGNEQFF.

V is TRBV5-4 and J is TRBJ2-3; possible D gene TRBD2, 5 bases. V gave up 4 bases and J gave up 6 bases, with 18 bases separating them. The CDR3 loop spans 15 amino acids. CDR1 SGHNT and CDR2 YYREEE come from the germline V gene (reference sequence). CDR3 in amino acids: CASSPLERSLDTQYF. CDR3 in DNA: TGTGCCAGCAGCCCCTTGGAGCGGTCCTTGGATACGCAGTATTTT.

The chain carries TRBV4-3 and TRBJ1-1; D remains ambiguous. This CDR3 region has 12 residues. Deletions cut 2 bases from V and 11 bases from J, with 12 bases between. CDR1 is LGHNA and CDR2 is YSLEER in the germline V gene. In DNA, the CDR3 is TGCGCCAGCAGCCAAAACCAATTCCGCGCTTTCTTT. Its protein is CASSQNQFRAFF.

In this sample, this clone turned up a few times. Other DNA sequences in the sample encode the same CDR3. The chain links TRBV19 to TRBJ1-5; 10 bases fit TRBD1. Trimming removed 8 bases from V and 6 bases from J; junction bases left unmatched: 4. The germline V gene has CDR1 LNHDA and CDR2 SQIVND (reference sequence). This CDR3 spans 13 amino acids. The DNA of the CDR3 is TGTGCCAGTTGGGACAGGGGAGGTCAGCCCCAGCATTTT. It translates to CASWDRGGQPQHF.

This chain links TRBV19 with TRBJ1-4; 9 nucleotides align to TRBD1. This CDR3 region has 15 residues. The V gene end was trimmed by 3 bases and the J gene end by 7 bases; junction bases not matched to a gene: 6. Germline CDR1 LNHDA, CDR2 SQIVND (reference sequence). The CDR3 here is CASSILTGGTEKLFF. Here the CDR3 DNA reads TGTGCCAGTAGTATTCTCACAGGGGGCACTGAAAAACTGTTTTTT.

The chain employs TRBV27 and TRBJ2-3; weak D call: TRBD1 (5 bases). V was pared by 3 bases and J by 1 base, with 14 bases between. Germline loops: CDR1 MNHEY, CDR2 SMNVEV (reference sequence). The CDR3 loop spans 16 amino acids. CDR3 in DNA: TGTGCCAGCAGTTTCCGTGGCAGGGTGGGCACAGATACGCAGTATTTT. Protein product: CASSFRGRVGTDTQYF.

The V and J genes are TRBV7-2 and TRBJ2-1; 8 nucleotides line up with TRBD2. This CDR3 is built from 15 residues. CDR1 is SGHTA, CDR2 FQGNSA, per germline. The V gene end was trimmed by 2 bases and the J gene end by 7 bases; junction bases not matched to a gene: 7. The CDR3 DNA reads TGTGCCAGCAGCTTAAACGGGAGGGATTGGAATGAGCAGTTCTTC. Its protein product is CASSLNGRDWNEQFF.

The V call is TRBV19, the J call TRBJ2-7, with 7 bases identical to TRBD2. CDR3 length equals 15 residues. CDR1 LNHDA and CDR2 SQIVND come from the germline V gene (reference sequence). Germline trimming cut 5 bases from V and 3 bases from J; bases unmatched to any gene: 10. For the CDR3, the DNA is TGTGCCAGTAGTGCCCCCGGGCTAGCGGACTACGAGCAGTACTTC. Its translation is CASSAPGLADYEQYF.

This chain links TRBV13 with TRBJ2-7; 9 bases align to TRBD1. The CDR3 is made up of 14 amino acids. V trimming: 4 bases; J trimming: 4 bases; junction bases outside the gene matches: 5. Looked up from germline, CDR1 is PRHDT and CDR2 is FYEKMQ (reference sequence). The CDR3, as DNA: TGTGCCAGCAGCTCCCGACAGGGGGTATACGAGCAGTACTTC. Its translation is CASSSRQGVYEQYF.